This entry concerns a single T cell receptor beta chain. TCRdb's copy holds only in-frame clones and misses some; the assay was immunoSEQ multiplex PCR. This table has about half a million clones, 70% to 85% appearing once. Germline assignment: CDR1 LNHDA and CDR2 SQIVND (reference sequence). This CDR3 spans 16 amino acids. The J segment lost 5 bases and the V segment lost 8 bases, leaving 9 bases of the junction unmatched. This specimen belongs to a study of shared clonotypes between healthy human individuals. The sequenced sample was PBMCs. J is TRBJ1-4 and V is TRBV19; 12 positions agree with TRBD1. This TCR was sampled from a woman aged 40 to 49 in good health. Some clones in this sample may be carry-over from other donors' samples. The CDR3 bases are TGTGCCAGTGGCGGGGGACAGGGGGCCCCCAATGAAAAACTGTTTTTT. Protein product: CASGGGQGAPNEKLFF.